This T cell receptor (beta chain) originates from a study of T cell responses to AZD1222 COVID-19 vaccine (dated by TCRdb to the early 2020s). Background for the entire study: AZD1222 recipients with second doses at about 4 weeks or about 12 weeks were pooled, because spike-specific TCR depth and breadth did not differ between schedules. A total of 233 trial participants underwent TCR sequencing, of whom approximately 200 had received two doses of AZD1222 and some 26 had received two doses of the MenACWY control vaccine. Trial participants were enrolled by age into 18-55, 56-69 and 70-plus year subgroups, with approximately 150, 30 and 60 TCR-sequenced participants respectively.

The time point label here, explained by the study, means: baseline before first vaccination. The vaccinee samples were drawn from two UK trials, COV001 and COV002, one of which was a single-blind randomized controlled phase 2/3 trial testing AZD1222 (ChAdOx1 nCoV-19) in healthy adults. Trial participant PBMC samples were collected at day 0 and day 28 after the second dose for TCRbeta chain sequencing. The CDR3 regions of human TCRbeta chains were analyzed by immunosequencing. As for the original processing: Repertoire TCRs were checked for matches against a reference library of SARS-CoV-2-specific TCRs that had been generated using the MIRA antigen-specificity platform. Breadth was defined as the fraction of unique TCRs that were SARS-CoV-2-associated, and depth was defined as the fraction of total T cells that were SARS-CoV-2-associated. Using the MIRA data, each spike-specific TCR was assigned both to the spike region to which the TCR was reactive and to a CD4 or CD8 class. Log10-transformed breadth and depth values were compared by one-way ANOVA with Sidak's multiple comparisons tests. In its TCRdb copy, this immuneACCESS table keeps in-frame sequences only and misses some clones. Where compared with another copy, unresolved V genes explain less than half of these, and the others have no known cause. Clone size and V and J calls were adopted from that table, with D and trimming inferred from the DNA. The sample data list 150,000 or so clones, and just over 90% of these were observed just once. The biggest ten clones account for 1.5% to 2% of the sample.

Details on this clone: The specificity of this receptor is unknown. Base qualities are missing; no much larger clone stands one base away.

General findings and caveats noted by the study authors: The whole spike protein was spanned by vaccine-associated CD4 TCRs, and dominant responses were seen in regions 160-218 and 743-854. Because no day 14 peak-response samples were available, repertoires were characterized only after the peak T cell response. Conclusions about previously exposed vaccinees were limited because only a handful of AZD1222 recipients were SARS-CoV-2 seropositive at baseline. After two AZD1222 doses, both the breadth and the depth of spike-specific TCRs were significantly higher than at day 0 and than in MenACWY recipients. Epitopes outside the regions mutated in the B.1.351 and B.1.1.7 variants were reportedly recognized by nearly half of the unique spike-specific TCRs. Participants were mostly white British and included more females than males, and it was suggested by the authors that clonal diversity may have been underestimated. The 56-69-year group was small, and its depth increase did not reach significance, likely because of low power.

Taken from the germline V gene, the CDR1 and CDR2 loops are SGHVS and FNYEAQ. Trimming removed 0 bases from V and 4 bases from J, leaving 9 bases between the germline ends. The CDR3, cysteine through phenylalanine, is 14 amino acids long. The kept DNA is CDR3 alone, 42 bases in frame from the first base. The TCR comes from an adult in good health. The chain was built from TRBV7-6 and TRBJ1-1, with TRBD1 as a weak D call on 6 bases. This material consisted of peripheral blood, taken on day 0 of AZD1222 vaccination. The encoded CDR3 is CASSLAQGSTEAFF. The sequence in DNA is TGTGCCAGCAGCTTAGCACAGGGTAGCACTGAAGCTTTCTTT.